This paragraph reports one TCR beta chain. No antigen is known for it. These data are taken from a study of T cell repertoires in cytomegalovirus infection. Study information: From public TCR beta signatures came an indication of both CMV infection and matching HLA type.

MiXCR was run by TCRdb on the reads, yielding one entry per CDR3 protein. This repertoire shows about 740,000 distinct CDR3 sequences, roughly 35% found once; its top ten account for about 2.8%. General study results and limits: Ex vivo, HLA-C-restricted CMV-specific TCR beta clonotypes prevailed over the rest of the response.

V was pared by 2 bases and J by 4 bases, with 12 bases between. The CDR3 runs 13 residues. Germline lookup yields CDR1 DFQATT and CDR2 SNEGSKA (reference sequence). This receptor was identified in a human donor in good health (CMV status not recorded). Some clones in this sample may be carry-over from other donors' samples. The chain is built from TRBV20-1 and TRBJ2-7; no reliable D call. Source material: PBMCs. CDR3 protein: CSARPGVPYEQYF. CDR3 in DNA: TGCAGTGCTAGACCTGGGGTTCCTTACGAGCAGTACTTC.